These 22 T cell receptor beta chains were all obtained from the same sample, sequenced in a study of T cells in Graves' hyperthyroidism and ophthalmopathy. Amplified TCR beta CDR3 regions derived from RNA transcripts. Carried out on the TCR CDR3, a first-round RT-PCR used the HTBI primer set. TCRdb recomputed calls from the multiplex PCR reads with MiXCR, one row per CDR3 protein. The sample carries 270,000 or so distinct CDR3 sequences, roughly 15% recorded once. The specimen sequenced was blood. The origin of the receptors is a woman in her forties or fifties with Graves' hyperthyroidism that later progressed to Graves' ophthalmopathy.

In the case of this clonotype: A junction boundary mismatches the germline segment, possibly from a read error. This chain links TRBV5-5 with TRBJ1-4, with 7 bases identical to TRBD1. The CDR3 totals 15 residues. CDR1 and CDR2 from the germline V gene are SGHKS and YYEKEE (reference sequence). CDR3 amino acids: CANSLVAGGDEKLFF. CDR3 DNA sequence: TGTGCCAACAGCTTGGTGGCAGGGGGAGATGAAAAACTGTTTTTT.

This clonotype was seen many times. The chain couples TRBV27 to TRBJ2-1, with TRBD2 matching 14 bases. CDR1 and CDR2 from the germline V gene are MNHEY and SMNVEV (reference sequence). After removal of 8 bases from V and 3 bases from J, the junction contained 6 bases not matched to a gene. The CDR3 has 16 residues. This CDR3 is CASSRLAGGFYNEQFF. In DNA form, the CDR3 reads TGTGCCAGCTCCCGACTAGCGGGAGGGTTCTACAATGAGCAGTTCTTC.

The rearrangement uses TRBV5-8 and TRBJ2-3; 9 positions agree with TRBD2. The CDR3 runs 17 residues. Germline V gene lookup returns CDR1 SGHTS and CDR2 YDEGEE. The ends lost 4 bases at V and 5 bases at J; junction bases unmatched: 14. The chain's CDR3 is CASSLWPPAGGEDTQYF. CDR3 nucleotide sequence: TGTGCCAGCAGCCTATGGCCACCAGCGGGAGGAGAAGATACGCAGTATTTT.

This clonotype was observed many times. An end of the junction does not agree with germline; a read error may underlie this. The rearrangement links TRBV6-1 to TRBJ2-5; 12 nucleotides align to TRBD2. Germline V lookup: CDR1 MNHNS, CDR2 SASEGT. The CDR3 consists of 13 residues. CDR3 DNA: TGTGCCAGCAGTCGGGACATGCTAGCGGGAGGGAACTTC. Its translation is CASSRDMLAGGNF.

There are many counts of this clonotype. The CDR3 DNA follows: TGTGCCAGTGCGACTAGCGGCTACAATGAGCAGTTCTTC. Protein product: CASATSGYNEQFF. The chain is built from TRBV28 and TRBJ2-1; TRBD2 aligns across 9 bases. This CDR3 spans 13 amino acids. Germline loops: CDR1 MDHEN, CDR2 SYDVKM. The ends lost 9 bases at V and 3 bases at J; junction bases unmatched: 3.

This clonotype has at least ten counts. The chain joins TRBV19 to TRBJ2-1; D remains ambiguous. V lost 2 bases, J lost 4 bases, and 18 bases lay in between. The CDR3 covers 17 residues. CDR1 is LNHDA and CDR2 is SQIVND in the germline V gene (reference sequence). CDR3: CASSIRIRHLLYNEQFF. The CDR3 DNA reads TGTGCCAGTAGTATAAGGATAAGGCATCTTTTGTACAATGAGCAGTTCTTC.

For this clonotype: A much larger clone lies one base from this, so it may be a read error. No conserved phenylalanine or tryptophan is present at the end of the CDR3, so a read error is the likely explanation. The genes are TRBV6-2 or TRBV6-3 and TRBJ2-7; D is ambiguous. V shed 5 bases and J shed 3 bases, with 5 bases lying between them. This CDR3 comprises 11 residues. Per germline, CDR1 MNHEY and CDR2 SVGEGT. The CDR3 nucleotides are TGTGCCAGCAGTAGTGTCTACGAGCAGTACTCC. As protein: CASSSVYEQYS.

This clonotype was seen more than once but under ten times. The chain has TRBV11-3 and TRBJ1-2; possible D gene TRBD1, 5 bases. With 5 bases removed from V and 4 bases from J, the gap between germline ends came to 26 bases. Germline CDR1 SGHNT, CDR2 YENEEA. This CDR3 comprises 18 residues. CDR3 region: CASSTRIGPPGHFYGYTF. CDR3 coding DNA: TGTGCCAGCAGCACCCGAATAGGGCCCCCGGGGCACTTCTATGGCTACACCTTC.

This clonotype was counted ten times or more. The V and J genes are TRBV6-1 and TRBJ1-1, with a possible D match to TRBD1 (6 bases). Germline lookup yields CDR1 MNHNS and CDR2 SASEGT. Trimming cost V 6 bases and J 2 bases, with 19 bases left between them. The CDR3 loop spans 16 amino acids. The CDR3 DNA reads TGTGCCAGCAGGTCCCGCGGGTGGGGGCACAACACTGAAGCTTTCTTT. Protein sequence: CASRSRGWGHNTEAFF.

This clonotype has a count of ten or more. This rearrangement joins TRBV28 to TRBJ2-6; TRBD2 agrees at 7 bases. With V trimmed by 6 bases and J by 0 bases, 17 bases remained unmatched. Germline CDR1 and CDR2: MDHEN and SYDVKM. The CDR3 extends over 20 amino acids. The CDR3 spells CASRVVSGNEGTSGANVLTF. CDR3 sequence (DNA): TGTGCCAGCAGAGTCGTGAGCGGGAACGAAGGTACCTCTGGGGCCAACGTCCTGACTTTC.

This sequence joins TRBV13 and TRBJ2-1; TRBD2 agrees at 13 bases. The CDR3 extends over 17 amino acids. Germline values: CDR1 PRHDT, CDR2 FYEKMQ (reference sequence). Trimming removed 5 bases from V and 2 bases from J; junction bases left unmatched: 6. The CDR3 nucleotides read TGTGCCAGCAGCCCATGGACTAGCGGGAGCCCCTACAATGAGCAGTTCTTC. Translation: CASSPWTSGSPYNEQFF.

The CDR3 reads CSVQNQGIPQHF. The CDR3 DNA sequence: TGCAGTGTCCAAAATCAGGGGATACCCCAGCATTTT. The chain joins TRBV20-1 to TRBJ1-5, with TRBD1 as a possible D gene (6 bases). V shed 7 bases and J shed 10 bases, with 17 bases lying between them. The CDR3 runs to 12 residues. The germline gives CDR1 DFQATT, CDR2 SNEGSKA (reference sequence).

In its sample, this clonotype was seen many times. The chain couples TRBV10-1 to TRBJ2-7, with D possibly TRBD2 on 5 matching bases. The CDR3 length is 16 residues. Germline V gene data show CDR1 as WNHNN and CDR2 as SYGVQD (reference sequence). V lost 6 bases and J lost 5, with 23 bases in between. CDR3 amino acids: CASSGSSGGLINEQYF. In nucleotides, the CDR3 is TGCGCCAGCAGCGGGTCATCGGGCGGGCTGATCAACGAGCAGTACTTC.

This clonotype was picked up many times. The chain recombines TRBV5-1 with TRBJ2-7; TRBD1 agrees at 9 bases. Germline V gene lookup returns CDR1 SGHRS and CDR2 YFSETQ. The CDR3 is 14 amino acids. J lost 4 bases, V lost 2 bases, and 4 bases had no gene match. The CDR3 is CASSLLDRGYEQYF. In DNA, the CDR3 is TGCGCCAGCAGCTTATTGGACAGGGGATACGAGCAGTACTTC. The full variable domain, in which reference TRBV5-1 and TRBJ2-7 provide the parts outside the CDR3, is KAGVTQTPRYLIKTRGQQVTLSCSPISGHRSVSWYQQTPGQGLQFLFEYFSETQRNKGNFPGRFSGRQFSNSRSEMNVSTLELGDSALYLCASSLLDRGYEQYFGPGTRLTVT.

This clonotype was counted at least ten times. The V gene is TRBV6-1, the J gene TRBJ1-1; weak D call: TRBD1 (5 bases). This CDR3 is 15 amino acids long. With 4 bases removed from V and 4 bases from J, the gap between germline ends came to 16 bases. CDR1 and CDR2 from the germline V gene are MNHNS and SASEGT. This CDR3 reads CASSGPGVGGTEAFF. The CDR3 DNA is TGTGCCAGCAGTGGCCCCGGGGTCGGGGGCACTGAAGCTTTCTTT.

Ten or more counts support this clonotype. The chain uses TRBV6-1 and TRBJ1-2; D remains ambiguous. The germline V and J ends were trimmed by 6 bases and 4 bases, with 18 bases remaining between them. This CDR3 region has 15 residues. The germline V gene has CDR1 MNHNS and CDR2 SASEGT. The DNA for the CDR3 is TGTGCCAGCAGACGAAACCTACGGACGGTCTATGGCTACACCTTC. Its translation: CASRRNLRTVYGYTF.

V is TRBV6-1 and J is TRBJ2-3; D unclear. Trimming removed 3 bases at V and 0 bases at J, with 10 bases between. The length of the CDR3 is 15 residues. Germline CDR1 MNHNS, CDR2 SASEGT. CDR3 loop: CASSDPRFSTDTQYF. The CDR3, as DNA: TGTGCCAGCAGTGATCCCAGGTTTAGCACAGATACGCAGTATTTT.

This clonotype was counted at least ten times. The V call is TRBV24-1, the J call TRBJ1-2, with a weak D call TRBD1 (5 bases). The germline V and J ends were trimmed by 2 bases and 5 bases, with 11 bases remaining between them. Germline values: CDR1 KGHDR, CDR2 SFDVKD. This CDR3 is built from 14 residues. The CDR3 sequence is CATSDSPREYGYTF. The CDR3 region has the DNA TGTGCCACCAGTGATTCCCCCAGGGAGTATGGCTACACCTTC.

The rearrangement joins TRBV20-1 to TRBJ2-1; 11 bases match TRBD2. V shed 5 bases and J 3 bases; nucleotides not matched to a gene: 12. The CDR3 extends over 17 amino acids. Germline lookup yields CDR1 DFQATT and CDR2 SNEGSKA (reference sequence). CDR3 amino acids: CSAANPSGRSNYNEQFF. The CDR3 DNA reads TGCAGTGCTGCGAACCCTAGCGGGAGGTCCAACTACAATGAGCAGTTCTTC.

The sample holds a few counts of this clonotype. The chain carries TRBV5-4 and TRBJ2-3, with TRBD2 identical over 8 bases. The CDR3 spans 16 residues. Germline V gives CDR1 SGHNT, CDR2 YYREEE (reference sequence). Trimming took 3 bases from V and 2 from J; bases not matched to a gene: 8. The CDR3 DNA reads as TGTGCCAGCAGCTCGAACCTAGCGGGCTTCACAGATACGCAGTATTTT. This translates into CASSSNLAGFTDTQYF.

This clonotype was seen repeatedly, ten times or more. The chain uses TRBV5-1 and TRBJ2-7; tentative D call: TRBD2 (6 bases). This CDR3 is built from 15 residues. V was shortened by 1 base and J by 7 bases, with 18 bases between the two germline ends. Germline V lookup: CDR1 SGHRS, CDR2 YFSETQ. The DNA of the CDR3 is TGCGCCAGCAGCTTGTACGGGGGAGGTCCCCTGGAGCAGTACTTC. Translation gives CASSLYGGGPLEQYF.

V is TRBV9 and J is TRBJ1-5; D is undetermined. Germline CDR1 SGDLS, CDR2 YYNGEE. Trimming pared 0 bases from V and 2 bases from J, leaving 9 bases between. The CDR3 consists of 15 residues. This CDR3 reads CASSVGKGGNQPQHF. CDR3 coding DNA: TGTGCCAGCAGCGTAGGTAAAGGTGGCAATCAGCCCCAGCATTTT.